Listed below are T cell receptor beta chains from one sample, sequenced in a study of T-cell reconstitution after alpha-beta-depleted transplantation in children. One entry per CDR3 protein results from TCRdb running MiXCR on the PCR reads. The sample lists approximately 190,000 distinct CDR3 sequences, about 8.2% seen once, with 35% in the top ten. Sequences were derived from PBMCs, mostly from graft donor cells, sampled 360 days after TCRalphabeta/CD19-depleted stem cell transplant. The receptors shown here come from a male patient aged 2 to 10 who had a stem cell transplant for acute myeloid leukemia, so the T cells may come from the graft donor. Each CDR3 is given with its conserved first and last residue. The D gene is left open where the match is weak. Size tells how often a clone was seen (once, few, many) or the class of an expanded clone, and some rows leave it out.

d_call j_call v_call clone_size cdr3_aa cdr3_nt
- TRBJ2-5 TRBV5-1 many CASSSTGESETQYF TGCGCCAGCAGCTCGACTGGGGAGTCGGAGACCCAGTACTTC
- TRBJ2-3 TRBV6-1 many CASSTSRFDTSTDTQYF TGTGCCAGCAGCACTTCGCGCTTTGATACTAGCACAGATACGCAGTATTTT
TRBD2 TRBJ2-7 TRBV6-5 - CASSYHRAGGREQYF TGTGCCAGCAGTTACCACCGAGCGGGAGGGAGGGAGCAGTACTTC
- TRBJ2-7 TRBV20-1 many CSARLARSYEQYF TGCAGTGCTAGGTTAGCTCGCTCCTACGAGCAGTACTTC
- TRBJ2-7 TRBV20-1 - CSADEQYF TGCAGTGCAGACGAGCAGTACTTC
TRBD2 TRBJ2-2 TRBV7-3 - CASSEGLAVNTGELFF TGTGCCAGCAGCGAGGGACTAGCGGTGAACACCGGGGAGCTGTTTTTT
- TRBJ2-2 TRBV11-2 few CASSLGGSGEATGELFF TGTGCCAGCAGCTTGGGCGGGTCGGGGGAGGCCACCGGGGAGCTGTTTTTT
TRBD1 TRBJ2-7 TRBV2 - CASSNQGANYEQYF TGTGCCAGCAGTAATCAGGGGGCTAATTACGAGCAGTACTTC
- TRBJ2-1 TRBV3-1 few CASSQFGGLHSYNEQFF TGTGCCAGCAGCCAATTTGGGGGGCTCCACTCCTACAATGAGCAGTTCTTC
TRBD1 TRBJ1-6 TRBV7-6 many CASSLDTGQTPSYNSPLHF TGTGCCAGCAGCTTAGATACGGGACAGACACCTTCCTATAATTCACCCCTCCACTTT
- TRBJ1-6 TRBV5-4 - CASSLGALSSYNSPLHF TGTGCCAGCAGCTTGGGGGCCCTGAGCTCCTATAATTCACCCCTCCACTTT
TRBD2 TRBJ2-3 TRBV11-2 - CASSFFVGLATDTQYF TGTGCCAGCAGCTTTTTCGTCGGACTAGCAACAGATACGCAGTATTTT
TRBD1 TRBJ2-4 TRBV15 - CATSREWGRDRDSIQYF TGTGCCACCAGCAGAGAGTGGGGCCGGGACAGGGATAGCATTCAGTACTTC
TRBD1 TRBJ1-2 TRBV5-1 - CASSNIRTGGANGYTF TGCGCCAGCAGCAACATTCGGACAGGGGGCGCAAATGGCTACACCTTC
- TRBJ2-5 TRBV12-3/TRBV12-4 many CASSVGGRETQYF TGTGCCAGCAGTGTTGGGGGAAGGGAGACCCAGTACTTC
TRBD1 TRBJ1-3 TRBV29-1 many CSVEDRGGNTIYF TGCAGCGTCGAGGACAGGGGAGGAAACACCATATATTTT
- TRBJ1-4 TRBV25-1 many CASSAPTEPFNEKLFF TGTGCCAGCAGTGCACCGACCGAGCCTTTTAATGAAAAACTGTTTTTT
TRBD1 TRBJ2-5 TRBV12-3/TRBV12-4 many CASSSQGLETQYF TGTGCCAGCAGCTCACAGGGGTTGGAGACCCAGTACTTC
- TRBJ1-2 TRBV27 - CASSYWYGSGYTF TGTGCCAGCAGTTATTGGTACGGAAGTGGCTACACCTTC
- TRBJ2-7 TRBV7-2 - CASSLDPQASYEQYF TGTGCCAGCAGCTTGGACCCCCAGGCGTCCTACGAGCAGTACTTC
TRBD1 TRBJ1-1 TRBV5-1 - CASSPFRTGANTEAFF TGCGCCAGCAGCCCCTTCCGGACAGGGGCGAACACTGAAGCTTTCTTT
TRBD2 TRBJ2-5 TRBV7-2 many CASSLGLAGGRMTQYF TGTGCCAGCAGCTTAGGACTAGCGGGAGGGCGTATGACCCAGTACTTC
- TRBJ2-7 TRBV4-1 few CASSRGGQPGGYEQYF TGCGCCAGCAGCCGGGGGGGACAGCCTGGTGGGTACGAGCAGTACTTC
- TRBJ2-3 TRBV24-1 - CATSDGPDTQYF TGTGCCACCAGTGATGGCCCAGATACGCAGTATTTT
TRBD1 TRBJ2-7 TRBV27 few CASSLSGQGTYEQYF TGTGCCAGCAGTTTATCCGGACAGGGGACCTACGAGCAGTACTTC
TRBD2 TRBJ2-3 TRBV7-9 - CASSSRGITDTQYF TGTGCCAGCAGCTCGCGGGGGATCACAGATACGCAGTATTTT
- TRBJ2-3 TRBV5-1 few CASSLVARSVDTQYF TGCGCCAGCAGCTTGGTGGCTAGGAGTGTCGATACGCAGTATTTT
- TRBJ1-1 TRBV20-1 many CSASPHKDTEAFF TGCAGTGCTAGTCCGCACAAAGACACTGAAGCTTTCTTT
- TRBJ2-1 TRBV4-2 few CASSPIYWAGYPNEQFF TGTGCCAGCAGCCCCATTTATTGGGCGGGCTATCCCAATGAGCAGTTCTTC